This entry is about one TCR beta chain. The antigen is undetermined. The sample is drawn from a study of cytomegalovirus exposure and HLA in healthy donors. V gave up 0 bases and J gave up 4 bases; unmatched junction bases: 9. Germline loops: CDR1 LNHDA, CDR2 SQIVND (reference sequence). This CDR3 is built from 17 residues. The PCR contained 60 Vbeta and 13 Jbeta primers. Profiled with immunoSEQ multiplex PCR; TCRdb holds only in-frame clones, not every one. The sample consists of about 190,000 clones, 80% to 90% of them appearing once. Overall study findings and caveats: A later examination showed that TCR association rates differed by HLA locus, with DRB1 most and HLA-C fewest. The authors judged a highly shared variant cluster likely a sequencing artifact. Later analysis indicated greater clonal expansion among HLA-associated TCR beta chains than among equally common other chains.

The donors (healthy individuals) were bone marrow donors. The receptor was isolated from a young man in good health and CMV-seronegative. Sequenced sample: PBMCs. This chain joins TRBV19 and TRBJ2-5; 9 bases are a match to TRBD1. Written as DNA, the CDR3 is TGTGCCAGTAGTATAGATCTATCGGGACAGGGAGGAGAGACCCAGTACTTC. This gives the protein CASSIDLSGQGGETQYF.